This T cell receptor (beta chain) was sequenced during a study of blood T cell repertoires in COVID-19. Study details: COVID-19 samples, acute and convalescent, were from the United States, Italy and Spain.

The CDR3 length is 14 residues. V was trimmed by 5 bases and J by 7 bases, leaving 15 bases between them. Germline V gene data show CDR1 as LNHDA and CDR2 as SQIVND (reference sequence). Some clones are missing from TCRdb's copy, which holds only in-frame ones; the method was immunoSEQ multiplex PCR. The repertoire holds under 200,000 clones, with approximately 84% as singletons. The source is a human donor with acute or convalescent COVID-19. The donor label of this sample is uncertain. Material: peripheral blood. The chain is built from TRBV19 and TRBJ1-5; D is possibly TRBD1 (6 bases). The CDR3 reads CASSSDRKSQPQHF. The CDR3 coding sequence is TGTGCCAGTAGTTCAGACAGGAAGAGCCAGCCCCAGCATTTT.